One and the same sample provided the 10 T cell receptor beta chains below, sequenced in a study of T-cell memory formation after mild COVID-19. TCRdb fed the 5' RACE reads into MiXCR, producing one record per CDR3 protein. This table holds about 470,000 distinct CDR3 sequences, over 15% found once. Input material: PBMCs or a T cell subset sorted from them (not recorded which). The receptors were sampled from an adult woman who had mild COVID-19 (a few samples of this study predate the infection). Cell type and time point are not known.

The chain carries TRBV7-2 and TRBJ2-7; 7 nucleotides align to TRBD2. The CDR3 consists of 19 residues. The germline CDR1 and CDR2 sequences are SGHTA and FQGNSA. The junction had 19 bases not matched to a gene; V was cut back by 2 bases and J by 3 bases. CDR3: CASSLTATTRLARGYEQYF. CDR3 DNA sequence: TGTGCCAGCAGCTTAACGGCCACAACAAGACTAGCACGGGGCTACGAGCAGTACTTC.

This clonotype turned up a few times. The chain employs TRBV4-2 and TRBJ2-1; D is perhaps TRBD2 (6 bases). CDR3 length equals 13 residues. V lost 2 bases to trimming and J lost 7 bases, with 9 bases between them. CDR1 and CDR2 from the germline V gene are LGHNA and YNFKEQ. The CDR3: CASSQWRGNEQFF. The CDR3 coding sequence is TGTGCCAGCAGCCAATGGAGGGGAAATGAGCAGTTCTTC.

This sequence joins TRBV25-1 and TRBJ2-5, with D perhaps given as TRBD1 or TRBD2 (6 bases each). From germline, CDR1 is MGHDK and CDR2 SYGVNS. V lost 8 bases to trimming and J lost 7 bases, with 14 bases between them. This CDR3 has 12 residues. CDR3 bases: TGTGCCAGCCAAAAAGGAGGGGGGACCCAGTACTTC. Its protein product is CASQKGGGTQYF.

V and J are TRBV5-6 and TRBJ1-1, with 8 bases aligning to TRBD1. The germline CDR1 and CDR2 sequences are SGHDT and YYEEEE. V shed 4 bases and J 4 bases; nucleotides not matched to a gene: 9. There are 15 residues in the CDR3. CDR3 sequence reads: CASSPSTGAGTEAFF. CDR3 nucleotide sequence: TGTGCCAGCAGCCCGTCGACAGGGGCGGGCACTGAAGCTTTCTTT.

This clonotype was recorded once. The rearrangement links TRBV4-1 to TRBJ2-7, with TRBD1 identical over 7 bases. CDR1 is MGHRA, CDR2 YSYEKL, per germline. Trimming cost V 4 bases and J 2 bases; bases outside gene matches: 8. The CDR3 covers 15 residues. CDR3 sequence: CASSLLGTEPYEQYF. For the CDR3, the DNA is TGCGCCAGCAGCCTCCTCGGGACAGAGCCCTACGAGCAGTACTTC.

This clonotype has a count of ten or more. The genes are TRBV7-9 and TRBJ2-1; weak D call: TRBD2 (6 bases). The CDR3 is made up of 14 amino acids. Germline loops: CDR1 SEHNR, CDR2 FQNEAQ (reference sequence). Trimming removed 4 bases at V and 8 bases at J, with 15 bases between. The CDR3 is CASSSGLRGHEQFF. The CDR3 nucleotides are TGTGCCAGCAGCTCGGGACTCCGAGGACATGAGCAGTTCTTC.

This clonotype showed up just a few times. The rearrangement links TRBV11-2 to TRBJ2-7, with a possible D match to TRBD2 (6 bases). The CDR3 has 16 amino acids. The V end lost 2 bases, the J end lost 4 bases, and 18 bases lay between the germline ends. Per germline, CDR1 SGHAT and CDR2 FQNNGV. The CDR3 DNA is TGTGCCAGCAGCTTACGCCCGCGGGACCGACAGTACGAGCAGTACTTC. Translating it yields CASSLRPRDRQYEQYF. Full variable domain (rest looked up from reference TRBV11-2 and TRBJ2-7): EAGVAQSPRYKIIEKRQSVAFWCNPISGHATLYWYQQILGQGPKLLIQFQNNGVVDDSQLPKDRFSAERLKGVDSTLKIQPAKLEDSAVYLCASSLRPRDRQYEQYFGPGTRLTVT.

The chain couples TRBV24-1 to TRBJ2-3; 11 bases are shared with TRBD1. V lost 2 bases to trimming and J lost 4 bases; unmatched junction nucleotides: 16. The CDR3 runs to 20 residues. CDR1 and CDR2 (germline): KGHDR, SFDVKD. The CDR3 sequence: CATSDSIRARGQGASDTQYF. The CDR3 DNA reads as TGTGCCACCAGTGATTCGATTCGGGCACGAGGACAGGGGGCCTCAGATACGCAGTATTTT.

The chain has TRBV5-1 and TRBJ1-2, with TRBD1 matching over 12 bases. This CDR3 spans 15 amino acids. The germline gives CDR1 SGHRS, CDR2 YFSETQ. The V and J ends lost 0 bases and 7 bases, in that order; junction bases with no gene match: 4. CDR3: CASSLDGTGGFGYTF. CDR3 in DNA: TGCGCCAGCAGCTTGGACGGGACAGGGGGCTTTGGCTACACCTTC.

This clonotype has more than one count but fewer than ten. CDR3 nucleotides: TGTGCCAGCAGCGTAGGTAGCTCTGGGGCCAACGTCCTGACTTTC. Translated, it gives CASSVGSSGANVLTF. This chain joins TRBV9 and TRBJ2-6, with unresolved D. Germline values: CDR1 SGDLS, CDR2 YYNGEE. This CDR3 spans 15 amino acids. V gave up 0 bases and J gave up 0 bases, with 4 bases separating them.